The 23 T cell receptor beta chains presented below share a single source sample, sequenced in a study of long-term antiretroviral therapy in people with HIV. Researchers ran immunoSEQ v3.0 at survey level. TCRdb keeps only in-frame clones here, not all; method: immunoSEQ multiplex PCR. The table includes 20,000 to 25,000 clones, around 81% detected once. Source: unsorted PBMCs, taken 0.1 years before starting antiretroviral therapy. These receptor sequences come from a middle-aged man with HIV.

The CDR3 DNA sequence: TGTGCCGCTTCGACTCGGGGGAAATACGAGCAGTACTTC. Translated: CAASTRGKYEQYF. This chain connects TRBV6-6 to TRBJ2-7; maybe TRBD2 (6 bases). Germline CDR1 and CDR2: MNHNY and SVGAGI (reference sequence). CDR3 length: 13 residues. Between the trimmed V and J ends, which lost 11 bases and 4 bases, there was a span of 18 bases.

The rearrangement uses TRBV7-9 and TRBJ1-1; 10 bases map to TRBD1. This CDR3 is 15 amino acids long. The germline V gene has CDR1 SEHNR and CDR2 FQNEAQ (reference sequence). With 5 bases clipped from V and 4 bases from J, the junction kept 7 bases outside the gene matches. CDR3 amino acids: CASSGDRGSSTEAFF. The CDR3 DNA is TGTGCCAGCAGCGGGGACAGGGGATCGAGCACTGAAGCTTTCTTT. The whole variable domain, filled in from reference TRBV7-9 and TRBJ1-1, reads DTGVSQNPRHKITKRGQNVTFRCDPISEHNRLYWYRQTLGQGPEFLTYFQNEAQLEKSRLLSDRFSAERPKGSFSTLEIQRTEQGDSAMYLCASSGDRGSSTEAFFGQGTRLTVV.

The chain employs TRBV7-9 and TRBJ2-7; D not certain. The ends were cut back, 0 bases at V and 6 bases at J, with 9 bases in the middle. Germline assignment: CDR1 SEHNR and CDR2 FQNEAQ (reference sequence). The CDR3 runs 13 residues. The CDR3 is CASSLARSREQYF. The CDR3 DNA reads TGTGCCAGCAGCTTAGCGAGGTCTCGCGAGCAGTACTTC. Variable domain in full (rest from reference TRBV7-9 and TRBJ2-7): DTGVSQNPRHKITKRGQNVTFRCDPISEHNRLYWYRQTLGQGPEFLTYFQNEAQLEKSRLLSDRFSAERPKGSFSTLEIQRTEQGDSAMYLCASSLARSREQYFGPGTRLTVT.

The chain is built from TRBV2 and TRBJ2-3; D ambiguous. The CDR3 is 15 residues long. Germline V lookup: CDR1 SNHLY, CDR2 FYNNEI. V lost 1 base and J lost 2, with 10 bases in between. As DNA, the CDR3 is TGTGCCAGCAGTGAAGGGCAAACAGACACAGATACGCAGTATTTT. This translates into CASSEGQTDTDTQYF.

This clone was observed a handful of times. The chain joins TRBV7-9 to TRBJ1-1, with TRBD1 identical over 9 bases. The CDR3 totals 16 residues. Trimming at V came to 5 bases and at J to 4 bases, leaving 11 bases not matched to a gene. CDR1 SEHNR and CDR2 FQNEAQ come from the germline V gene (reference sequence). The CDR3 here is CASSIGQGRGSTEAFF. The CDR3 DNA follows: TGTGCCAGCAGCATAGGACAGGGGAGGGGGAGCACTGAAGCTTTCTTT.

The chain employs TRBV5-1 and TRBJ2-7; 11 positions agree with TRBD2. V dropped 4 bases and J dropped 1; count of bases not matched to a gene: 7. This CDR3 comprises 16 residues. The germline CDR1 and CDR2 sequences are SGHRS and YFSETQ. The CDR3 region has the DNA TGCGCCAGCAGCCCGGCCGGGACTAGCGGTTCCTACGAGCAGTACTTC. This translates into CASSPAGTSGSYEQYF.

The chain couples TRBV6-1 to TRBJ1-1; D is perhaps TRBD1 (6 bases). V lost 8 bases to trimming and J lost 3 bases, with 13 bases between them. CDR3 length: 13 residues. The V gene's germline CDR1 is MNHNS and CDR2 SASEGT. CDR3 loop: CASATGAYTEAFF. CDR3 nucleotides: TGTGCCAGCGCTACGGGGGCATACACTGAAGCTTTCTTT.

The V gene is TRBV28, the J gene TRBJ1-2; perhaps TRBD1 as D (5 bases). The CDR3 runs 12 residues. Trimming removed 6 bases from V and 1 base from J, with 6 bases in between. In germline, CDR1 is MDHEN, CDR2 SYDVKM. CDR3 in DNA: TGTGCCAGCAGAGACAGTAACTATGGCTACACCTTC. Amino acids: CASRDSNYGYTF.

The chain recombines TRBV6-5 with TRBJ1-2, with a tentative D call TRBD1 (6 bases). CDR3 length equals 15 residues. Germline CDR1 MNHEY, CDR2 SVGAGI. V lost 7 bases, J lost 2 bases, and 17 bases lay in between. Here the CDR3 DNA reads TGTGCCAGCACCCGCGGCGGGGGCCGAAACTATGGCTACACCTTC. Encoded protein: CASTRGGGRNYGYTF.

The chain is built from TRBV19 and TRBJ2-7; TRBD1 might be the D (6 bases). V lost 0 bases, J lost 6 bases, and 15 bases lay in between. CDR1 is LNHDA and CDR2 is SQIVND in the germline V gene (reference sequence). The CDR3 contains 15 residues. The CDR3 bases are TGTGCCAGTAGTATAGATCTAAACAGGGAATCCGAGCAGTACTTC. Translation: CASSIDLNRESEQYF.

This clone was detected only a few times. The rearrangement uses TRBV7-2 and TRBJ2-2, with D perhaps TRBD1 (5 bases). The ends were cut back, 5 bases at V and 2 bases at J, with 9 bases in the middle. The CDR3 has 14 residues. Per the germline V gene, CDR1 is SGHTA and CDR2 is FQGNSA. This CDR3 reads CASSPDTNTGELFF. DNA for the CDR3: TGTGCCAGCAGCCCGGACACAAACACCGGGGAGCTGTTTTTT.

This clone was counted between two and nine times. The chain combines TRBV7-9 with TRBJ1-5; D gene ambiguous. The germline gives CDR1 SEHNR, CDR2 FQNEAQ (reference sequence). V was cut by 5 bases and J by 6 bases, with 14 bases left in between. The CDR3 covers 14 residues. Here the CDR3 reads CASSEGGYLQPQHF. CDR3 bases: TGTGCCAGCAGCGAAGGTGGATACCTTCAGCCCCAGCATTTT. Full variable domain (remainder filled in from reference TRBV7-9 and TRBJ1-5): DTGVSQNPRHKITKRGQNVTFRCDPISEHNRLYWYRQTLGQGPEFLTYFQNEAQLEKSRLLSDRFSAERPKGSFSTLEIQRTEQGDSAMYLCASSEGGYLQPQHFGDGTRLSIL.

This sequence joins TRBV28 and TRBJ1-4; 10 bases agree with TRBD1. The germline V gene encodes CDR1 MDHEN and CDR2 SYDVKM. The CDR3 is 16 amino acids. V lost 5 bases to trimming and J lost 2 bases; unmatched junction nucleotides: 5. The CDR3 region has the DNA TGTGCCAGCAGTACTACGGACAGGGGGACTAATGAAAAACTGTTTTTT. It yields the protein CASSTTDRGTNEKLFF.

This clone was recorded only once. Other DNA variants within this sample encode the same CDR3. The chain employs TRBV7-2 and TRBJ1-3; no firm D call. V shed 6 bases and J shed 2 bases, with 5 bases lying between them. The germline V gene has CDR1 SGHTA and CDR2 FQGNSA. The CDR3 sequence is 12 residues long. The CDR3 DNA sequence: TGTGCCAGCAGTCTAACTGGAAACACCATATATTTT. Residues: CASSLTGNTIYF.

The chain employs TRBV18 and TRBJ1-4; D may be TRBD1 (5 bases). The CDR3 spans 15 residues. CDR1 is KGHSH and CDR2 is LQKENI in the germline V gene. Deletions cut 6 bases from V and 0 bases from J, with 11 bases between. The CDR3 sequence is CASSQPTATNEKLFF. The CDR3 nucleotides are TGTGCCAGCTCCCAACCGACAGCAACTAATGAAAAACTGTTTTTT.

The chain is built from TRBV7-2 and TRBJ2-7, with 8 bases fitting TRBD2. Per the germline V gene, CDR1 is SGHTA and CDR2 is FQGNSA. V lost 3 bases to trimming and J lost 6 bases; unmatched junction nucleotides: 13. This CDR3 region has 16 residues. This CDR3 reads CASSLNPSGRFGEQYF. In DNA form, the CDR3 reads TGTGCCAGCAGCTTGAATCCAAGCGGGAGATTCGGCGAGCAGTACTTC.

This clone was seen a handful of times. The CDR3 sequence is CAISEMTISGNTIYF. The CDR3 DNA reads as TGTGCCATCAGTGAGATGACCATCTCTGGAAACACCATATATTTT. The chain uses TRBV10-3 and TRBJ1-3; unclear D gene. The germline gives CDR1 ENHRY, CDR2 SYGVKD. This CDR3 contains 15 residues. Trimming left V 2 bases short and J 0 bases short, with 8 bases between.

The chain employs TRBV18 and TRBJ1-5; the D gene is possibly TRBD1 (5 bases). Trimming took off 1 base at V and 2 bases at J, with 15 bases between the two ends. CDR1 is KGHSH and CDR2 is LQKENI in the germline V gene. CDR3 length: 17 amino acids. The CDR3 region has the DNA TGTGCCAGCTCACCACTTGGGGCAGGAATAGGCAATCAGCCCCAGCATTTT. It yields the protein CASSPLGAGIGNQPQHF.

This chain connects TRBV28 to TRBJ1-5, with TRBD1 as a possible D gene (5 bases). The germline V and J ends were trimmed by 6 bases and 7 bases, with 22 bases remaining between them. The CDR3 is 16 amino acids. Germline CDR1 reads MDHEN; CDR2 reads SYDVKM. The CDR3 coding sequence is TGTGCCAGCAGCCTAGGGACTTCCGGACAAGAACAGCCCCAGCATTTT. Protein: CASSLGTSGQEQPQHF.

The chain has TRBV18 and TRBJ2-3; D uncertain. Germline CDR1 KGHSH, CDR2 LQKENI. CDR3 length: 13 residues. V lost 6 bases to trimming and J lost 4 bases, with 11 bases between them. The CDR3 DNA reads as TGTGCCAGCTCTCTCGACGAATCAGATACGCAGTATTTT. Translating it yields CASSLDESDTQYF.

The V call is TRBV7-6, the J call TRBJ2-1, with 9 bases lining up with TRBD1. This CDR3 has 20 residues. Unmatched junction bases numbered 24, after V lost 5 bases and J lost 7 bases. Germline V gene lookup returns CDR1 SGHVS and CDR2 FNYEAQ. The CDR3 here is CASSRLWSVPRGQGINEQFF. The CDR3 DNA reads TGTGCCAGCAGCCGTTTATGGTCGGTGCCTAGGGGACAGGGCATTAATGAGCAGTTCTTC.

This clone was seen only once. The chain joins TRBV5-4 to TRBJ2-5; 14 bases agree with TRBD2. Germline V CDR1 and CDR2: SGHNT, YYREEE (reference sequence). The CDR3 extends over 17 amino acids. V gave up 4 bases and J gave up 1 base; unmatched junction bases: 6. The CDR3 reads CASSPGLAGVLQETQYF. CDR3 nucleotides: TGTGCCAGCAGCCCGGGACTAGCGGGGGTCCTCCAAGAGACCCAGTACTTC.

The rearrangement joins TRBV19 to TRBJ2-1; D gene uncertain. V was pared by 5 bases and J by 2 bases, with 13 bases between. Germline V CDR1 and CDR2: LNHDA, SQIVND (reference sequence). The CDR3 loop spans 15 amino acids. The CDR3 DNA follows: TGTGCCAGTAGTCCCAACTTCGCGCCCTACAATGAGCAGTTCTTC. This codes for CASSPNFAPYNEQFF.